This section outlines one TCR beta chain sequence together with its context. The CDR3 covers 15 residues. V lost 5 bases and J lost 1; bases outside the gene matches: 7. Germline values: CDR1 SGHAT, CDR2 FQNNGV. Per the authors' pipeline: Reference gene primer amplification in the assay estimated nucleated cell counts. Assay: immunoSEQ multiplex PCR; the TCRdb copy retains only in-frame clones and omits some. The V and J calls and clone size were taken over from that table, and D and trimming were inferred from the DNA. The table lists 200,000 to 250,000 clones, 75% to 90% of them singletons, with approximately 2.5% in the top ten. The sample comes from a study of blood T cell repertoires in COVID-19.

This sequence originates from a man aged 25-40 years with COVID-19, enrolled during active disease. The gene calls are TRBV11-2 and TRBJ1-1; 7 bases match TRBD1. The sequenced material came from peripheral blood. The CDR3 protein is CASSIGGGSNTEAFF. DNA for the CDR3: TGTGCCAGCAGCATAGGGGGCGGATCGAACACTGAAGCTTTCTTT.